These 6 T cell receptor beta chains share one sample of origin, sequenced in a study of cytomegalovirus exposure and HLA in healthy donors (dated by TCRdb to 2016 to 2017). Libraries were constructed by the immunoSEQ multiplex PCR assay. Drawn from immuneACCESS, this table holds only the in-frame rearrangements with V and J called that TCRdb kept. Clones are partly lost; checked studies trace under half to an unresolved V gene and leave the rest unexplained. The sample table records some 340,000 clones; 87% of these occur just once. Of the sample, 1.2% is held by the ten largest clones. Sequenced material: PBMCs. These receptors originate from a woman under 40 in good health and CMV-seropositive.

The rearrangement links TRBV30 to TRBJ1-4, with D possibly TRBD1 on 5 matching bases. CDR1 and CDR2 from the germline V gene are GTSNPN and SVGIG (reference sequence). The CDR3 contains 12 residues. Trimming shortened V by 4 bases and J by 8 bases, and 11 bases separated the two germline ends. The CDR3 DNA sequence: TGTGCCTGGAACCTAAGGGGAGAAAAACTGTTTTTT. Translation: CAWNLRGEKLFF.

This clone appeared once. The chain uses TRBV6-6 and TRBJ2-1; D perhaps matches TRBD2 (6 bases). This CDR3 region has 14 residues. CDR1 and CDR2 from the germline V gene are MNHNY and SVGAGI (reference sequence). V lost 8 bases, J lost 2 bases, and 13 bases lay in between. CDR3: CASHGGITYNEQFF. The CDR3 bases are TGTGCCAGCCACGGCGGGATAACCTACAATGAGCAGTTCTTC.

The chain carries TRBV6-1 and TRBJ2-7; 8 nucleotides line up with TRBD2. The CDR3 is 15 amino acids. V lost 1 base, J lost 2 bases, and 4 bases stayed unmatched. CDR1 is MNHNS and CDR2 is SASEGT in the germline V gene. The CDR3 coding sequence is TGTGCCAGCAGTGAAGTAGCGGGGCAAACCTACGAGCAGTACTTC. Protein: CASSEVAGQTYEQYF.

The chain employs TRBV6-5 and TRBJ2-5; no clear D gene. Germline V lookup: CDR1 MNHEY, CDR2 SVGAGI. The CDR3 runs 13 residues. The V end lost 0 bases, the J end lost 4 bases, and 6 bases lay between the germline ends. The CDR3 DNA reads TGTGCCAGCAGTTACTCGATTAGAGAGACCCAGTACTTC. Translating it yields CASSYSIRETQYF.

This chain uses TRBV13 with TRBJ2-7; perhaps TRBD2 as D (6 bases). The CDR3 totals 14 residues. The ends were cut back, 4 bases at V and 5 bases at J, with 15 bases in the middle. Germline CDR1 PRHDT, CDR2 FYEKMQ (reference sequence). DNA of the CDR3: TGTGCCAGCAGCTCCGCCGGGACTCCCAACGAGCAGTACTTC. It encodes CASSSAGTPNEQYF.

V gene TRBV6-5 combines with J gene TRBJ2-1; TRBD2 aligns across 7 bases. This CDR3 is 14 amino acids long. Trimming cost V 3 bases and J 5 bases; bases outside gene matches: 4. Per the germline V gene, CDR1 is MNHEY and CDR2 is SVGAGI. CDR3 in amino acids: CASSYGGGHNEQFF. CDR3 DNA: TGTGCCAGCAGTTATGGGGGAGGGCACAATGAGCAGTTCTTC.